Detailed here is one T cell receptor (beta chain). What it binds is unknown. TCRdb re-derived calls from the RT-PCR reads in MiXCR, one entry per CDR3 protein. The sample has over 150,000 distinct CDR3 sequences, approximately 15% seen once. Trimming left V 1 base short and J 2 bases short, with 10 bases between. Germline CDR1 is MDHEN and CDR2 is SYDVKM. CDR3 length equals 15 residues. This entry belongs to a study of response to subunit inactivated influenza vaccine. Study-wide points: Seasonal influenza vaccination, on each occasion, was suggested by the authors to recruit few new T cells.

The material sequenced was CD8+ T cells sorted from PBMCs, taken 5 days after vaccination. This chain uses TRBV28 with TRBJ2-3, with D perhaps assigned TRBD1 or TRBD2 (5 bases each). The clonotype was recovered from a man aged 50 or older who received an inactivated influenza vaccine. The DNA of the CDR3 is TGTGCCAGCAGTTTATTTTACGGGGCCACAGATACGCAGTATTTT. Amino acids: CASSLFYGATDTQYF.